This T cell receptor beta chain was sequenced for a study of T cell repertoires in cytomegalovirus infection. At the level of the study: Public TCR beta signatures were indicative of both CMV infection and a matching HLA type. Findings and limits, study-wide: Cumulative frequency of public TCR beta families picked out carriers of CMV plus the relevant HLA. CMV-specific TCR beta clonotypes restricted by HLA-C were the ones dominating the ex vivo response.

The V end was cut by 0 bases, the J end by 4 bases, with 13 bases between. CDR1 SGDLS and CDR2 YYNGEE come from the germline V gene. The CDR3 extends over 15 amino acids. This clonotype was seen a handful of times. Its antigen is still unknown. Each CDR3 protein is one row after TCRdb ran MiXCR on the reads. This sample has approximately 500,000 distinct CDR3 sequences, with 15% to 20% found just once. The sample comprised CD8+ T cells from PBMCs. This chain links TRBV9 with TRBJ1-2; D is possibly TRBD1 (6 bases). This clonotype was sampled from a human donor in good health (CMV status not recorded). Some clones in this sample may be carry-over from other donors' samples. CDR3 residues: CASSVVEGVAYGYTF. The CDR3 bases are TGTGCCAGCAGCGTAGTAGAGGGGGTGGCCTATGGCTACACCTTC.